Following are 20 T cell receptor beta chains from one sample sequenced in a study of CD8+CD57+ T cells in acquired aplastic anemia. Genomic DNA provided the template from which TCR beta VDJ and CDR3 profiles were obtained. TCRdb called the reads again in MiXCR, with one record for every CDR3 protein. The sample includes about 400,000 distinct CDR3 sequences, roughly 64% seen only once; the top ten take 4%. The sequencing input was sorted CD4+, CD8+, or CD8+CD57+ T cells (not recorded which) from PBMCs. The receptors originated from a human donor in good health, serving as a control.

This clonotype was seen at least ten times. V usage is TRBV18 and J usage is TRBJ1-1, with unresolved D. CDR1 is KGHSH, CDR2 LQKENI, per germline. The CDR3 extends over 13 amino acids. Trimming pared 2 bases from V and 1 base from J, leaving 5 bases between. The CDR3 sequence is CASSPEGNTEAFF. The DNA of the CDR3 is TGTGCCAGCTCACCAGAAGGGAACACTGAAGCTTTCTTT.

J is TRBJ1-2 and V is TRBV24-1, with 8 nucleotides matching TRBD1. Germline CDR1 is KGHDR and CDR2 is SFDVKD. J gave up 3 bases and V 7 bases, and 3 bases lay outside the gene matches. This CDR3 comprises 13 residues. In DNA form, the CDR3 reads TGTGCCACCAGGGCAGGGGGCGACTATGGCTACACCTTC. It specifies CATRAGGDYGYTF.

Turning to this clonotype: One end of the junction is discordant with germline, which a read error may explain. The rearrangement joins TRBV9 to TRBJ1-2, with a weak D call TRBD1 (5 bases). CDR1 and CDR2 from the germline V gene are SGDLS and YYNGEE. The length of the CDR3 is 14 residues. CDR3 coding DNA: TGTGCCAGCAGCCCCCGGGGCGGGGTAGATGGTTACACCTTC. Protein product: CASSPRGGVDGYTF.

The V gene is TRBV29-1, the J gene TRBJ2-7, with 9 nucleotides matching TRBD2. The CDR3 totals 12 residues. Germline CDR1 reads SQVTM; CDR2 reads ANQGSEA. J gave up 2 bases and V 6 bases, and 2 bases lay outside the gene matches. The CDR3 here is CSVAGGTYEQYF. The DNA for the CDR3 is TGCAGCGTAGCGGGGGGAACCTACGAGCAGTACTTC.

On this clonotype itself: A junction end diverges from the germline sequence, so it may reflect a read error. The CDR3 loop is CASSLDRASNPPHHF. CDR3 DNA sequence: TGTGCCAGCAGCTTAGACAGGGCCTCTAATCCACCCCACCATTTT. This chain links TRBV7-8 with TRBJ1-6, with D perhaps matching TRBD1 (6 bases). The CDR3 has 15 residues. Per the germline V gene, CDR1 is SGHVS and CDR2 is FQNEAQ.

The genes are TRBV12-5 and TRBJ2-7; D possibly corresponds to TRBD2 (5 bases). This CDR3 has 13 residues. V lost 9 bases, J lost 2 bases, and 14 bases lay in between. Germline V lookup: CDR1 LGHNT, CDR2 FRNRAP. The CDR3 reads CASRPTGTYEQYF. For the CDR3, the DNA is TGTGCTAGCAGACCGACGGGGACCTACGAGCAGTACTTC.

A note on this clonotype: The junction and the germline gene differ at one end; a read error may be behind it. V and J are TRBV9 and TRBJ1-6; 8 nucleotides match TRBD1. CDR3 size: 13 residues. The germline V gene encodes CDR1 SGDLS and CDR2 YYNGEE. The CDR3 region has the DNA TGTGCCAGCAGCACCACAGGGGGTTCAAACACCAACTTT. It encodes CASSTTGGSNTNF.

The gene calls are TRBV12-3 or TRBV12-4 and TRBJ1-5; 7 bases line up with TRBD1. The CDR3 runs 15 residues. V gave up 4 bases and J gave up 5 bases; unmatched junction bases: 8. The CDR3 spells CASSSEGQEHQPQHF. The DNA for the CDR3 is TGTGCCAGCAGTTCAGAAGGACAGGAACATCAGCCCCAGCATTTT.

This clonotype has at least ten counts. The chain carries TRBV7-9 and TRBJ1-4, with 7 nucleotides matching TRBD1. Losses at the gene ends were 6 bases for V and 4 bases for J; bases not matched to a gene: 5. The germline V gene has CDR1 SEHNR and CDR2 FQNEAQ (reference sequence). The CDR3 runs 14 residues. The chain's CDR3 is CASRLQGNNEKLFF. The CDR3 DNA follows: TGTGCCAGCAGGTTACAGGGGAATAATGAAAAACTGTTTTTT.

The chain links TRBV7-2 to TRBJ2-2; D remains ambiguous. Germline V gene sequence: CDR1 SGHTA, CDR2 FQGNSA. This CDR3 has 14 amino acids. Trimming took 8 bases from V and 17 from J, leaving 27 bases between them. The CDR3 nucleotides read TGTGCCAGCTCGGACGGTAGCACAGATACGCAGTATTTTTTT. Encoded protein: CASSDGSTDTQYFF.

The rearrangement links TRBV19 to TRBJ2-3; no clear D. Per the germline V gene, CDR1 is LNHDA and CDR2 is SQIVND (reference sequence). V lost 7 bases, J lost 2 bases, and 16 bases lay in between. This CDR3 is built from 15 residues. This CDR3 is CASKWASESTDTQYF. The CDR3 bases are TGTGCCAGTAAATGGGCCAGCGAATCCACAGATACGCAGTATTTT.

The chain combines TRBV7-2 with TRBJ2-7, with D possibly TRBD2 on 5 matching bases. V shed 3 bases and J shed 5 bases, with 17 bases lying between them. The germline gives CDR1 SGHTA, CDR2 FQGNSA. This CDR3 region has 15 residues. This chain's CDR3 is CASSLKTTGKHEQYF. As DNA, the CDR3 is TGTGCCAGCAGCTTGAAGACTACCGGAAAGCACGAGCAGTACTTC. Supplemented by reference TRBV7-2 and TRBJ2-7, the full variable domain reads GAGVSQSPSNKVTEKGKDVELRCDPISGHTALYWYRQSLGQGLEFLIYFQGNSAPDKSGLPSDRFSAERTGGSVSTLTIQRTQQEDSAVYLCASSLKTTGKHEQYFGPGTRLTVT.

This clonotype was recorded once. The chain is built from TRBV2 and TRBJ1-3; D is unclear. The CDR3 covers 15 residues. V dropped 5 bases and J dropped 7 bases, with 18 bases sitting between them. CDR1 and CDR2 from the germline V gene are SNHLY and FYNNEI. The DNA for the CDR3 is TGTGCCAGCAGTACAGCGGGGTACTCAGGCAACACCATATATTTT. Its translation: CASSTAGYSGNTIYF.

This clonotype was seen more than once but under ten times. The junction and the germline gene differ at one end; a read error may be behind it. This chain uses TRBV5-1 with TRBJ2-4; D could derive from TRBD1 or TRBD2 (6 bases each). Per germline, CDR1 SGHRS and CDR2 YFSETQ. CDR3 length equals 13 residues. The CDR3 loop is CASGFGGLDIQYF. CDR3 nucleotide sequence: TGCGCCAGCGGCTTTGGGGGGCTGGACATTCAGTACTTC. Using reference TRBV5-1 and TRBJ2-4 for the parts outside the CDR3, the full variable domain is KAGVTQTPRYLIKTRGQQVTLSCSPISGHRSVSWYQQTPGQGLQFLFEYFSETQRNKGNFPGRFSGRQFSNSRSEMNVSTLELGDSALYLCASGFGGLDIQYFGAGTRLSVL.

J is TRBJ2-7 and V is TRBV6-5, with 11 bases aligning to TRBD1. Germline V lookup: CDR1 MNHEY, CDR2 SVGAGI. The length of the CDR3 is 16 residues. The CDR3 sequence is CATNQPPGQGVYEQYF. The CDR3 bases are TGTGCAACCAATCAACCACCGGGACAGGGGGTCTACGAGCAGTACTTC.

This chain joins TRBV7-9 and TRBJ2-7; D remains ambiguous. With 0 bases removed from V and 0 bases from J, the gap between germline ends came to 12 bases. The V gene's germline CDR1 is SEHNR and CDR2 FQNEAQ (reference sequence). The CDR3 runs to 16 residues. This chain's CDR3 is CASSLAPPEHSYEQYF. The DNA of the CDR3 is TGTGCCAGCAGCTTAGCGCCTCCAGAACACTCCTACGAGCAGTACTTC. Looking up the rest from reference TRBV7-9 and TRBJ2-7 gives the full variable domain: DTGVSQNPRHKITKRGQNVTFRCDPISEHNRLYWYRQTLGQGPEFLTYFQNEAQLEKSRLLSDRFSAERPKGSFSTLEIQRTEQGDSAMYLCASSLAPPEHSYEQYFGPGTRLTVT.

This clonotype appeared once. No conserved phenylalanine or tryptophan is present at the end of the CDR3, so a read error is the likely explanation. Because the CDR3's place on the DNA is in doubt, the DNA is left out and the CDR3 is given as listed by TCRdb. This chain uses TRBV19 with TRBJ1-1; the table's D call TRBD1 went unverified against the DNA. In germline, CDR1 is LNHDA, CDR2 SQIVND (reference sequence). Ends included, the CDR3 has 15 residues. This CDR3 is CASSLTDTYGSTFGS.

The chain links TRBV9 to TRBJ2-5; possible D gene TRBD2, 6 bases. Trimming removed 4 bases at V and 6 bases at J, with 19 bases between. CDR3 size: 15 residues. Germline lookup yields CDR1 SGDLS and CDR2 YYNGEE. Written as DNA, the CDR3 is TGTGCCAGCAGCTTAGATGTACCGGGGGTCAAGACCCAGTACTTC. As protein: CASSLDVPGVKTQYF.

This clonotype was seen once. A junction end diverges from the germline sequence, so it may reflect a read error. The chain combines TRBV5-8 with TRBJ2-2; D is ambiguous. Germline CDR1 is SGHTS and CDR2 is YDEGEE. The CDR3 contains 14 residues. The CDR3 DNA is TGCGCCAGCAGCCAACCGCCAAACACCGGGGAGCTGTTTTTT. It encodes CASSQPPNTGELFF.

V is TRBV5-1 and J is TRBJ2-3; 8 bases are a match to TRBD1. Trimming cost V 0 bases and J 11 bases; bases outside gene matches: 8. CDR1 and CDR2 from the germline V gene are SGHRS and YFSETQ. There are 14 residues in the CDR3. The CDR3 DNA reads as TGCGCCAGCAGCTTGGAGACAGGGGACAATGAGCAGTATTTT. This encodes CASSLETGDNEQYF.